This TCR beta chain was obtained from a study of neurological immune-mediated disorders. The time point was: longitudinal time-point 2. The unsorted libraries originated from 2 million PBMCs that had been stored at -80 C. Findings and caveats of the study: CDR3 amino acid sequences found in expanded clones were never shared across subjects, suggesting private repertoires in all groups. Levels of TCR clonal expansion peaked in HTLV-1-associated myelopathy and reached their lowest in multiple sclerosis, under those of healthy controls.

The sample holds many counts of this clonotype. The antigen is not known. Looked up from germline, CDR1 is SGHTA and CDR2 is FQGNSA. This CDR3 is 15 amino acids long. Trimming stripped 3 bases from V and 5 bases from J, with 13 bases between. 5'RACE with 10-nucleotide random UMIs produced the cDNA. Using its own MiXCR run on the 5' RACE reads, TCRdb lists one record per CDR3 protein. This table holds fewer than 35,000 distinct CDR3 sequences, roughly an eighth found once. The clonotype comes from a woman aged 40-49 years in good health. Source material: PBMCs. This sequence joins TRBV7-2 and TRBJ1-4, with D perhaps matching TRBD1 (6 bases). The CDR3 is CASSFRFGTNEKLFF. CDR3 DNA: TGTGCCAGCAGCTTCCGGTTCGGGACAAATGAAAAACTGTTTTTT.